This T cell receptor beta chain was documented in a study of early T cells in non-severe SARS-CoV-2 infection. This clonotype was found a few times. Germline lookup yields CDR1 SNHLY and CDR2 FYNNEI. The CDR3 has 15 amino acids. The J segment lost 1 base and the V segment lost 5 bases, leaving 5 bases of the junction unmatched. TCRdb processed the 5' RACE reads anew with MiXCR; each CDR3 protein has one entry. Of 70,000 or so distinct CDR3 sequences listed, 12% are singletons. Sequenced material: whole blood. V gene TRBV2 combines with J gene TRBJ2-3; 8 bases match TRBD1. The sequence was collected from an adult who was a healthcare worker with PCR-confirmed SARS-CoV-2 infection or an uninfected control (not recorded which). The CDR3 loop reads CASSTTGGGTDTQYF. CDR3 nucleotide sequence: TGTGCCAGCAGTACCACAGGGGGTGGCACAGATACGCAGTATTTT.